Following are 27 T cell receptor beta chains from one sample sequenced in a study of glioma-infiltrating T cells. Using RNA template, CDR3s of TCR alpha and beta were amplified with iRepertoire arm-PCR. MiXCR was run by TCRdb on the multiplex PCR reads, yielding one entry per CDR3 protein. The sample records around 100,000 distinct CDR3 sequences, roughly 30% being singletons. Sample: glioma tissue, nonneoplastic brain tissue, or PBMCs (not recorded which). The receptors were gathered from a human donor with low-grade glioma or glioblastoma, undergoing nonglioma brain surgery, or in good health (not recorded which).

This clonotype was counted only a few times. The chain joins TRBV4-2 to TRBJ2-7, with D uncertain. Per the germline V gene, CDR1 is LGHNA and CDR2 is YNFKEQ. CDR3 length: 16 amino acids. V lost 0 bases to trimming and J lost 2 bases, with 14 bases between them. CDR3 region: CASSQEVNIPTYEQYF. The CDR3 DNA is TGTGCCAGCAGCCAAGAAGTCAACATCCCGACCTACGAGCAGTACTTC.

This clonotype was observed many times. This chain joins TRBV2 and TRBJ2-7; TRBD2 might be the D (5 bases). Germline-derived CDR1 and CDR2 are SNHLY and FYNNEI. The CDR3 contains 13 residues. V was clipped by 6 bases and J by 1 base, with 10 bases between them. In nucleotides, the CDR3 is TGTGCCAGCAGGGGGTCGGGATCCTACGAGCAGTACTTC. Amino acids: CASRGSGSYEQYF. The full variable domain, with the rest looked up from reference TRBV2 and TRBJ2-7, is EPEVTQTPSHQVTQMGQEVILRCVPISNHLYFYWYRQILGQKVEFLVSFYNNEISEKSEIFDDQFSVERPDGSNFTLKIRSTKLEDSAMYFCASRGSGSYEQYFGPGTRLTVT.

This clonotype was recorded many times. V is TRBV27 and J is TRBJ2-3, with D tentatively TRBD2 (5 bases). This CDR3 region has 14 residues. V lost 2 bases and J lost 2, with 8 bases in between. CDR1 and CDR2 from the germline V gene are MNHEY and SMNVEV (reference sequence). In nucleotides, the CDR3 is TGTGCCAGCAGTTTAATGAGGGACACAGATACGCAGTATTTT. It is translated as CASSLMRDTDTQYF.

Concerning this clonotype: With a much larger clone just one base away, this may be a read error. The V call is TRBV19, the J call TRBJ1-2; D call uncertain. Germline values: CDR1 LNHDA, CDR2 SQIVND (reference sequence). The CDR3 has 13 residues. Trimming removed 10 bases from V and 0 bases from J, with 12 bases in between. The CDR3 sequence is CATKKGPNYGYTF. CDR3 nucleotides: TGTGCCACCAAAAAGGGCCCTAACTATGGCTACACCTTC. The complete variable domain, with remaining parts taken from reference TRBV19 and TRBJ1-2, reads DGGITQSPKYLFRKEGQNVTLSCEQNLNHDAMYWYRQDPGQGLRLIYYSQIVNDFQKGDIAEGYSVSREKKESFPLTVTSAQKNPTAFYLCATKKGPNYGYTFGSGTRLTVV.

This clonotype was observed at least ten times. This chain joins TRBV6-1 and TRBJ1-6; weak D call: TRBD1 (6 bases). This CDR3 spans 13 amino acids. Germline CDR1 is MNHNS and CDR2 is SASEGT. V lost 8 bases and J lost 8, with 13 bases in between. The CDR3 protein is CASSSQGYSPLHF. CDR3 DNA: TGTGCCAGCTCTTCACAGGGTTATTCACCCCTCCACTTT.

This clonotype was seen more than once but under ten times. This chain links TRBV5-4 with TRBJ1-5, with no clear D. The CDR3 is 9 amino acids. CDR1 and CDR2 from the germline V gene are SGHNT and YYREEE (reference sequence). Trimming removed 5 bases at V and 9 bases at J, with 3 bases between. CDR3 residues: CASSPPQHF. The CDR3 nucleotides read TGTGCCAGCAGTCCGCCCCAGCATTTT.

Ten or more counts support this clonotype. This rearrangement joins TRBV7-2 to TRBJ2-7, with D perhaps TRBD1 (6 bases). This CDR3 is built from 14 residues. Trimming removed 4 bases at V and 2 bases at J, with 12 bases between. Per the germline V gene, CDR1 is SGHTA and CDR2 is FQGNSA. CDR3 amino acids: CASSSGTHAYEQYF. In nucleotides, the CDR3 is TGTGCCAGCAGCTCCGGGACACATGCCTACGAGCAGTACTTC. Based on the CDR3 plus reference TRBV7-2 and TRBJ2-7, the full variable domain is GAGVSQSPSNKVTEKGKDVELRCDPISGHTALYWYRQSLGQGLEFLIYFQGNSAPDKSGLPSDRFSAERTGGSVSTLTIQRTQQEDSAVYLCASSSGTHAYEQYFGPGTRLTVT.

On this clonotype: A read error may account for a junction end that differs from germline. The chain carries TRBV29-1 and TRBJ2-2, with unresolved D. This CDR3 comprises 13 residues. Germline V gives CDR1 SQVTM, CDR2 ANQGSEA. The CDR3 DNA follows: TGCAGCGTTAGGTCGGATAACACCCGGGAGCTGTTTTTT. This translates into CSVRSDNTRELFF.

This clonotype was detected many times. DNA of the CDR3: TGTGCCAGCCGTCGGGGCAGAGCTTGGTACCAAGAGACCCAGTACTTC. Translation: CASRRGRAWYQETQYF. The rearrangement joins TRBV6-1 to TRBJ2-5, with D possibly called TRBD1 or TRBD2 (5 bases each). This CDR3 has 16 amino acids. Looked up from germline, CDR1 is MNHNS and CDR2 is SASEGT. The ends were cut back, 8 bases at V and 0 bases at J, with 19 bases in the middle.

This clonotype was detected only a few times. The chain has TRBV7-9 and TRBJ1-5, with unresolved D. This CDR3 region has 16 residues. CDR1 and CDR2 from the germline V gene are SEHNR and FQNEAQ (reference sequence). Trimming stripped 2 bases from V and 6 bases from J, with 17 bases between. CDR3 nucleotides: TGTGCCAGCAGCTTAACTGGGGAGGGTATAAGTCAGCCCCAGCATTTT. This codes for CASSLTGEGISQPQHF.

This clonotype was seen only a few times. The genes are TRBV12-3 or TRBV12-4 and TRBJ2-1; D is perhaps TRBD1 (6 bases). The CDR3 has 17 amino acids. V gave up 1 base and J gave up 5 bases, with 18 bases separating them. The CDR3 region is CASSLEMGAPQNNEQFF. The DNA of the CDR3 is TGTGCCAGCAGTTTAGAAATGGGGGCCCCACAAAACAATGAGCAGTTCTTC.

This chain connects TRBV6-6 to TRBJ2-3; perhaps TRBD2 as D (7 bases). The CDR3 sequence is 16 residues long. Germline lookup yields CDR1 MNHNY and CDR2 SVGAGI (reference sequence). Trimming removed 0 bases at V and 5 bases at J, with 15 bases between. The CDR3, as DNA: TGTGCCAGCAGTTACTCCGTAGGGGGGGCAAAAGATACGCAGTATTTT. Amino acids: CASSYSVGGAKDTQYF.

This clonotype has at least ten counts. The chain employs TRBV4-2 and TRBJ1-1, with D unclear. Germline V gene data show CDR1 as LGHNA and CDR2 as YNFKEQ. This CDR3 has 12 amino acids. V was trimmed by 0 bases and J by 3 bases, leaving 2 bases between them. The CDR3 bases are TGTGCCAGCAGCCAAGAAGACACTGAAGCTTTCTTT. It codes for CASSQEDTEAFF.

This clonotype was detected only a few times. The chain links TRBV4-3 to TRBJ2-3, with TRBD1 matching over 7 bases. The CDR3 is 16 amino acids. Germline CDR1 LGHNA, CDR2 YSLEER. V lost 0 bases, J lost 3 bases, and 6 bases stayed unmatched. CDR3 DNA: TGCGCCAGCAGCCAAGATAGAGGGGGCATGACAGATACGCAGTATTTT. Protein product: CASSQDRGGMTDTQYF.

This clonotype was seen many times. This rearrangement joins TRBV28 to TRBJ2-3, with D maybe TRBD2 (6 bases). This CDR3 region has 12 residues. V lost 6 bases and J 7 bases, leaving 11 bases between the germline ends. Germline V CDR1 and CDR2: MDHEN, SYDVKM. This CDR3 is CASSRDFYTQYF. DNA of the CDR3: TGTGCCAGCAGCCGGGACTTTTATACGCAGTATTTT.

This clonotype was counted once. CDR3 sequence reads: CASGLGQLNTEAFF. The CDR3 nucleotides read TGTGCCAGCGGCCTGGGACAGCTCAACACTGAAGCTTTCTTT. The chain links TRBV12-3 or TRBV12-4 to TRBJ1-1, with 7 bases identical to TRBD1. The CDR3 runs to 14 residues. J was trimmed by 2 bases and V by 8 bases; bases with no gene match: 8.

In the case of this clonotype: This sequence may be a read error, since a much larger clone differs from it by one base. The chain has TRBV10-3 and TRBJ1-5; D remains ambiguous. Trimming stripped 5 bases from V and 4 bases from J, with 12 bases between. Germline V gene data show CDR1 as ENHRY and CDR2 as SYGVKD. The CDR3 extends over 14 amino acids. CDR3 DNA sequence: TGTGCCATCAGTAGCGGGAGAGGGAATCAGCCCCAGCATTTT. It codes for CAISSGRGNQPQHF.

Concerning this clonotype: One junction end does not reproduce the germline sequence, and a read error may be involved. The V and J genes are TRBV6-1 and TRBJ2-1; 7 bases are shared with TRBD2. Germline V gives CDR1 MNHNS, CDR2 SASEGT. This CDR3 contains 14 residues. In nucleotides, the CDR3 is TGTGCCATCAGTGAAGGGGCGGGGGTCCTTGAGCAGTTCTTC. Protein: CAISEGAGVLEQFF.

In its sample, this clonotype was seen many times. The chain joins TRBV19 to TRBJ2-7, with 9 bases identical to TRBD1. CDR3 size: 16 residues. CDR1 and CDR2 from the germline V gene are LNHDA and SQIVND (reference sequence). With V trimmed by 2 bases and J by 0 bases, 5 bases remained unmatched. The CDR3 DNA reads TGTGCCAGTAGTATACTTCGACAGGGGGGCTCCTACGAGCAGTACTTC. Translation: CASSILRQGGSYEQYF.

About this clonotype itself: The junction does not match germline at one end; this may be a read error. The rearrangement joins TRBV6-1 to TRBJ2-5, with 11 bases that match TRBD2. Germline V gives CDR1 MNHNS, CDR2 SASEGT. The length of the CDR3 is 21 residues. The CDR3 DNA reads TGTGCCAGCAGTGAAGCACGAACCCGACTAGCGGGGTTGAGACCAGAAGAGACCAAGTACTTC. It is translated as CASSEARTRLAGLRPEETKYF.

Regarding this clonotype: Germline is not matched at one junction end, which may reflect a read error. The V gene is TRBV20-1, the J gene TRBJ2-3, with TRBD2 as a possible D gene (5 bases). CDR3 length: 14 amino acids. From germline, CDR1 is DFQATT and CDR2 SNEGSKA (reference sequence). CDR3 nucleotides: TGCGGTGCTAGCCTTAGGCAGGGCACAGATACGCAGTATTTT. This encodes CGASLRQGTDTQYF.

As regards this clonotype: A single base separates this from a much larger clone, so it may be a read error. The rearrangement uses TRBV20-1 and TRBJ1-3; weak D call: TRBD1 (6 bases). V lost 6 bases to trimming and J lost 0 bases, with 18 bases between them. The CDR3 is 16 residues long. The germline V gene encodes CDR1 DFQATT and CDR2 SNEGSKA (reference sequence). CDR3 in DNA: TGCAGTGCATACGACCTACAGGGCAACTCTGGAAACACCATATATTTT. It codes for CSAYDLQGNSGNTIYF.

This clonotype was observed at least ten times. The rearrangement links TRBV28 to TRBJ1-2; tentative D call: TRBD1 (6 bases). The germline gives CDR1 MDHEN, CDR2 SYDVKM. This CDR3 is built from 16 residues. V shed 5 bases and J shed 3 bases, with 19 bases lying between them. The CDR3 region is CASSPGGRGRDYGYTF. DNA for the CDR3: TGTGCCAGCAGTCCTGGGGGCAGGGGAAGGGACTATGGCTACACCTTC.

Ten or more counts support this clonotype. The chain is built from TRBV20-1 and TRBJ2-5; D tentatively reads TRBD1 or TRBD2 (7 bases each). Per germline, CDR1 DFQATT and CDR2 SNEGSKA (reference sequence). CDR3 length: 13 amino acids. Trimming cost V 5 bases and J 1 base, with 11 bases left between them. CDR3 coding DNA: TGCAGTGCTCCAGGGGGGGGCCAAGAGACCCAGTACTTC. Amino acids: CSAPGGGQETQYF.

J is TRBJ2-4 and V is TRBV29-1; no clear D gene. Germline values: CDR1 SQVTM, CDR2 ANQGSEA. The CDR3 spans 13 residues. V was trimmed by 6 bases and J by 6 bases, leaving 15 bases between them. The CDR3 nucleotides are TGCAGCGTAGTACAGCGCGGTGGAAACATTCAGTACTTC. It yields the protein CSVVQRGGNIQYF. Full variable domain (rest looked up from reference TRBV29-1 and TRBJ2-4): SAVISQKPSRDICQRGTSLTIQCQVDSQVTMMFWYRQQPGQSLTLIATANQGSEATYESGFVIDKFPISRPNLTFSTLTVSNMSPEDSSIYLCSVVQRGGNIQYFGAGTRLSVL.

This clonotype has at least ten counts. The gene calls are TRBV15 and TRBJ2-5; possibly TRBD1 for D (6 bases). Germline assignment: CDR1 LNHNV and CDR2 YYDKDF (reference sequence). V was shortened by 5 bases and J by 0 bases, with 7 bases between the two germline ends. This CDR3 contains 13 residues. Here the CDR3 reads CATSAGDQETQYF. The CDR3 DNA reads as TGTGCCACCAGCGCAGGGGACCAAGAGACCCAGTACTTC.

The table lists this clonotype with many counts. The chain couples TRBV20-1 to TRBJ2-5; 10 bases match TRBD2. Germline V gene data show CDR1 as DFQATT and CDR2 as SNEGSKA (reference sequence). The CDR3 contains 15 residues. V dropped 4 bases and J dropped 5; count of bases not matched to a gene: 10. For the CDR3, the DNA is TGCAGTGCTACTCTCGCTAGCGGGGGTATGGAGACCCAGTACTTC. As protein: CSATLASGGMETQYF.